This TCR beta chain was documented in a study of T cells after yellow fever vaccination. In TCRdb, the 5' RACE reads were re-called with MiXCR into one record per CDR3 protein. The top ten clones hold over 12% of a sample with 450,000 to 650,000 distinct CDR3 sequences, roughly 13% of them seen once. Unmatched junction bases numbered 8, after V lost 1 base and J lost 4 bases. CDR1 and CDR2 from the germline V gene are SGHAT and FQNNGV. This CDR3 is built from 17 residues. The sample holds a few counts of this clonotype. V is TRBV11-2 and J is TRBJ2-1, with TRBD1 matching 9 bases. This sequence originates from a man aged 25-45 years who received the YFV17D yellow fever vaccine. Material: PBMCs, obtained on the day of the yellow fever booster vaccination. This chain's CDR3 is CASSLGQGETIYNEQFF. CDR3 bases: TGTGCCAGCAGCTTAGGACAGGGGGAGACCATATACAATGAGCAGTTCTTC.